This is a list of T cell receptor beta chains from one sample in a study of shared clonotypes between healthy human individuals. Method: immunoSEQ multiplex PCR; TCRdb's copy keeps in-frame clones and lacks some. The sample has 500,000 to 700,000 clones, 90% to 95% seen once. The sample taken for sequencing was naive CD8+ T cells sorted from blood. All receptors derive from a young woman in good health. Each CDR3 is given with its conserved first and last residue. The D gene is left open where the match is weak. Size is stated for part of the rows, as once, few or many counts, or as a class when the clone is expanded.

DNA: TGCGCCAGTAAATACGGGACTGCGATGGGCGAGCAGTACTTC; CDR3: CASKYGTAMGEQYF; D: NA; V: TRBV4-1; size: NA; J: TRBJ2-7
DNA: TGTGCCAGCGGGGACGGATCCTACGAGCAGTACTTC; CDR3: CASGDGSYEQYF; D: NA; V: TRBV28; size: once; J: TRBJ2-7
DNA: TGTGCCAGTAGTATCCCGGGTATATCCTACAATGAGCAGTTCTTC; CDR3: CASSIPGISYNEQFF; D: NA; V: TRBV19; size: NA; J: TRBJ2-1
DNA: TGTGCCAGCAGCTTAGAACAGTTAAATTCACCCCTCCACTTT; CDR3: CASSLEQLNSPLHF; D: NA; V: TRBV7-9; size: NA; J: TRBJ1-6
DNA: TGTGCCAGCAGTTTCACCCGGACCAGAACAGTCCGGCTCGGTGAAAAACTGTTTTTT; CDR3: CASSFTRTRTVRLGEKLFF; D: NA; V: TRBV28; size: NA; J: TRBJ1-4
DNA: TGTGCCAGCAGTTTAGGTTCCAAAAACATTCAGTACTTC; CDR3: CASSLGSKNIQYF; D: NA; V: TRBV27; size: NA; J: TRBJ2-4
DNA: TGTGCCAGCAGTCAAATAGGACTAGCGGGAGGCTACGAGCAGTACTTC; CDR3: CASSQIGLAGGYEQYF; D: TRBD2; V: TRBV28; size: NA; J: TRBJ2-7
DNA: TGTGCCAGCAGCCCCCCACCATATAGACTAGCGGGAGTATTTGAGCAGTTCTTC; CDR3: CASSPPPYRLAGVFEQFF; D: TRBD2; V: TRBV13; size: NA; J: TRBJ2-1
DNA: TGTGCCTGGAGTGCAGGGGACTACGAGCAGTACTTC; CDR3: CAWSAGDYEQYF; D: NA; V: TRBV30; size: once; J: TRBJ2-7
DNA: TGTGCCAGCAGCCGGGACAAACTGAACACTGAAGCTTTCTTT; CDR3: CASSRDKLNTEAFF; D: NA; V: TRBV28; size: NA; J: TRBJ1-1
DNA: TGTGCCAGCAGCTTACCGACAGGGAAGAACACTGAAGCTTTCTTT; CDR3: CASSLPTGKNTEAFF; D: TRBD1; V: TRBV7-9; size: NA; J: TRBJ1-1
DNA: TGTGCCAGCAGCCAAGATCTTCGGGAGTACTACAATGAGCAGTTCTTC; CDR3: CASSQDLREYYNEQFF; D: NA; V: TRBV4-2; size: NA; J: TRBJ2-1
DNA: TGTGCCACACGCCCACCAGGGACAGTTTATAGCAATCAGCCCCAGCATTTT; CDR3: CATRPPGTVYSNQPQHF; D: TRBD1; V: TRBV28; size: NA; J: TRBJ1-5
DNA: TGTGCAAGTCGCTTAGAGCAAGACAGAAACACTAGACCGTACTTC; CDR3: CASRLEQDRNTRPYF; D: NA; V: TRBV12-2; size: NA; J: TRBJ2-7
DNA: TGTGCCAGCAGCTTACGACTAGCGGGAGGCTACGAGCAGTACTTC; CDR3: CASSLRLAGGYEQYF; D: TRBD2; V: TRBV11-1; size: NA; J: TRBJ2-7
DNA: TGTGCCAGCAGCTTGAAACTGAACACTGAAGCTTTCTTT; CDR3: CASSLKLNTEAFF; D: NA; V: TRBV5-4; size: NA; J: TRBJ1-1
DNA: TGTGCCAGCAGTGAGGAGACAGGATCAAACTCCTACGAGCAGTACTTC; CDR3: CASSEETGSNSYEQYF; D: NA; V: TRBV2; size: NA; J: TRBJ2-7
DNA: TGTGCCAGCAGCGACGGGACTAGCGGTTACAATGAGCAGTTCTTC; CDR3: CASSDGTSGYNEQFF; D: TRBD2; V: TRBV9; size: NA; J: TRBJ2-1
DNA: TGTGCCAGCAGTTTAGGCTACCTACTTGGTGGCGAGCAGTACTTC; CDR3: CASSLGYLLGGEQYF; D: NA; V: TRBV27; size: NA; J: TRBJ2-7
DNA: TGTGCCAGCAGTGAAGACCTGAACACTGAAGCTTTCTTT; CDR3: CASSEDLNTEAFF; D: NA; V: TRBV6-1; size: NA; J: TRBJ1-1
DNA: TGTGCCAGCAGCTATACCGGGGCCCACACTGAAGCTTTCTTT; CDR3: CASSYTGAHTEAFF; D: NA; V: TRBV7-9; size: NA; J: TRBJ1-1
DNA: TGTGCCAGCACCGGGAGCGGCTACGAGCAGTACTTC; CDR3: CASTGSGYEQYF; D: NA; V: TRBV27; size: NA; J: TRBJ2-7
DNA: TGTGCCAGCAGCCAAGGACCGGTAGAAACCATCTCCTACGAGCAGTACTTC; CDR3: CASSQGPVETISYEQYF; D: NA; V: TRBV4-2; size: NA; J: TRBJ2-7
DNA: TGTGCCAGCAGCTTAGGAGCTAACTATGGCTACACCTTC; CDR3: CASSLGANYGYTF; D: NA; V: TRBV11-2; size: NA; J: TRBJ1-2
DNA: TGTGCCAGTAGCCCGGGACAGACCCCTGCCTACGAGCAGTACTTC; CDR3: CASSPGQTPAYEQYF; D: TRBD1; V: TRBV19; size: NA; J: TRBJ2-7
DNA: TGTGCCAGCAGTGCCTATGCGGGAGCGCAGCAGTACTTC; CDR3: CASSAYAGAQQYF; D: TRBD2; V: TRBV6-1; size: NA; J: TRBJ2-7
DNA: TGTGCCAGCAGTTTAGCGGGAGGGCCCTCGAACGAGCAGTACTTC; CDR3: CASSLAGGPSNEQYF; D: TRBD2; V: TRBV27; size: NA; J: TRBJ2-7
DNA: TGTGCCAGCAGCTTAGCTCGCACAGATACGCAGTATTTT; CDR3: CASSLARTDTQYF; D: NA; V: TRBV7-3; size: NA; J: TRBJ2-3
DNA: TGTGCCACCAGCCCGACGAGCGGCTTCGAGCAGTACTTC; CDR3: CATSPTSGFEQYF; D: NA; V: TRBV15; size: NA; J: TRBJ2-7
DNA: TGTGCCAGTAGTGTAGAAGGGGGGGTGAACACTGAAGCTTTCTTT; CDR3: CASSVEGGVNTEAFF; D: NA; V: TRBV19; size: once; J: TRBJ1-1
DNA: TGTGCCAGCAGCCTCGGGACAGGGGGCCTAAGGGACGGCTACACCTTC; CDR3: CASSLGTGGLRDGYTF; D: TRBD1; V: TRBV7-9; size: once; J: TRBJ1-2
DNA: TGCGCCAGCAGCCCTAGGGAGGGTTCGAACACCGGGGAGCTGTTTTTT; CDR3: CASSPREGSNTGELFF; D: TRBD2; V: TRBV4-1; size: NA; J: TRBJ2-2
DNA: TGTGCCAGCAGTTTCTATGACTCCGGGGAGCTGTTTTTT; CDR3: CASSFYDSGELFF; D: NA; V: TRBV27; size: NA; J: TRBJ2-2
DNA: TGTGCCAGCATTAGGGGTACCTACGAGCAGTACTTC; CDR3: CASIRGTYEQYF; D: NA; V: TRBV2; size: NA; J: TRBJ2-7
DNA: TGTGCCAGCAGCGTTCGGGGTAACTCTGGAAACACCATATATTTT; CDR3: CASSVRGNSGNTIYF; D: NA; V: TRBV9; size: NA; J: TRBJ1-3
DNA: TGTGCCAGCAGCCCGGCCCTCGGAGGGAGGGCCCAGTACTTC; CDR3: CASSPALGGRAQYF; D: TRBD2; V: TRBV9; size: NA; J: TRBJ2-5
DNA: TGTGCCAGCAGTTTATACGGGCAGAGGGGCTACGAGCAGTACTTC; CDR3: CASSLYGQRGYEQYF; D: NA; V: TRBV27; size: NA; J: TRBJ2-7
DNA: TGTGCCAGCAGGCGCGGGAGTTCGGATGAGCAGTTCTTC; CDR3: CASRRGSSDEQFF; D: TRBD2; V: TRBV4-2; size: NA; J: TRBJ2-1
DNA: TGTGCCAGCAGCCATGGAGAGCGGACTCCCTACGAGCAGTACTTC; CDR3: CASSHGERTPYEQYF; D: NA; V: TRBV4-2; size: NA; J: TRBJ2-7
DNA: TGTGCCAGCGGACAGTTGGGGAGCTCCTACGAGCAGTACTTC; CDR3: CASGQLGSSYEQYF; D: NA; V: TRBV27; size: NA; J: TRBJ2-7
DNA: TGTGCCAGCAGCGTCCAGCGGGAGGGGAACAACAATGAGCAGTTCTTC; CDR3: CASSVQREGNNNEQFF; D: TRBD2; V: TRBV9; size: NA; J: TRBJ2-1
DNA: TGTGCCAGCAGGACCCATAGCGGGAGCCAAGAGACCCAGTACTTC; CDR3: CASRTHSGSQETQYF; D: TRBD2; V: TRBV27; size: NA; J: TRBJ2-5
DNA: TGTGCCAGCGCCCGACTCCCCACAGATACGCAGTATTTT; CDR3: CASARLPTDTQYF; D: NA; V: TRBV9; size: NA; J: TRBJ2-3
DNA: TGTGCCAGCAGCCCAGGGACAGGGGCCTACGAGCAGTACTTC; CDR3: CASSPGTGAYEQYF; D: TRBD1; V: TRBV11-2; size: few; J: TRBJ2-7
DNA: TGCGCCAGCAGCGGGGAAGGACCAGGGCCTATCTATGGCTACACCTTC; CDR3: CASSGEGPGPIYGYTF; D: NA; V: TRBV5-1; size: NA; J: TRBJ1-2
DNA: TGCAGCGTTGACAACAGGGGGCGGGAGAACACTGAAGCTTTCTTT; CDR3: CSVDNRGRENTEAFF; D: TRBD1; V: TRBV29-1; size: NA; J: TRBJ1-1
DNA: TGTGCCAGCCTTGGGAAGGGAAACACTGAAGCTTTCTTT; CDR3: CASLGKGNTEAFF; D: NA; V: TRBV7-9; size: NA; J: TRBJ1-1
DNA: TGTGCCAGCAGCTTGTCGGGGACCGGGGAGCTGTTTTTT; CDR3: CASSLSGTGELFF; D: NA; V: TRBV5-6; size: once; J: TRBJ2-2
DNA: TGTGCCAGCACCCAGCCAACCTACGAGCAGTACTTC; CDR3: CASTQPTYEQYF; D: NA; V: TRBV28; size: NA; J: TRBJ2-7